This T cell receptor beta chain was identified in a study of cytomegalovirus exposure and HLA in healthy donors. It was healthy bone marrow donors who served as donors. The V gene end was trimmed by 6 bases and the J gene end by 0 bases; junction bases not matched to a gene: 5. Germline CDR1 reads SNHLY; CDR2 reads FYNNEI. This CDR3 is built from 16 residues. Study outcomes and limitations: Apparent HLA restriction characterized most CMV-associated TCR beta chains in a later analysis. Immune exposure data for these donors was limited to CMV serostatus. With DRB1 most and HLA-C fewest, TCR association rates differed between HLA loci in a later analysis.

PCR primers comprised 60 Vbeta and 13 Jbeta primers. Assay used: immunoSEQ multiplex PCR; TCRdb lists only in-frame clones, some missing. The table lists around 140,000 clones, 60% to 85% of them singletons. A remark on this clone: Its specificity is unknown.

Material for sequencing was PBMCs. The V gene is TRBV2, the J gene TRBJ2-4; TRBD1 matches at 10 bases. The source of this sequence is a female donor in good health and CMV-seropositive. CDR3 DNA sequence: TGTGCCAGCAGGGCCGGGACAGGGGTAGCCAAAAACATTCAGTACTTC. Its translation: CASRAGTGVAKNIQYF. Full variable domain (outside the CDR3, taken from reference TRBV2 and TRBJ2-4): EPEVTQTPSHQVTQMGQEVILRCVPISNHLYFYWYRQILGQKVEFLVSFYNNEISEKSEIFDDQFSVERPDGSNFTLKIRSTKLEDSAMYFCASRAGTGVAKNIQYFGAGTRLSVL.